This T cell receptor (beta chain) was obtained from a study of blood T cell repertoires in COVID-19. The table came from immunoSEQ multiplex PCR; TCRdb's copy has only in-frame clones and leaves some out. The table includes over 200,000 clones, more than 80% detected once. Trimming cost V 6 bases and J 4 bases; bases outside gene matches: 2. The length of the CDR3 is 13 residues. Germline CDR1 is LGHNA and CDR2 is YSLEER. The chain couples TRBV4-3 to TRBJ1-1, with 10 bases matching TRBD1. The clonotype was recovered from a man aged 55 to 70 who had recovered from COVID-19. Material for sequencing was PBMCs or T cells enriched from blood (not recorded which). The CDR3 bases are TGCGCCAGCAGGGGACAGGGGATCACTGAAGCTTTCTTT. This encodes CASRGQGITEAFF.